Sequencing of this TCR beta chain was carried out in a study of blood T cell repertoires in COVID-19. In the study overall: There were acute and convalescent COVID-19 samples, and they came from the United States, Italy and Spain. From T cells, B-cell-depleted T cells, or PBMCs came the material, which was cDNA or gDNA.

Per the original data handling: Scientists estimated how many nucleated cells there were by amplifying reference gene primers. TCRdb's table, derived via immunoSEQ multiplex PCR, lists solely in-frame clones and lacks some. That table supplies the V and J calls and clone size; D and trimming were determined from the DNA. The sample has 90,000 to 150,000 clones; 75% to 90% are singletons. In this sample, this clone turned up a few times. This CDR3 is built from 14 residues. The germline V gene encodes CDR1 SQVTM and CDR2 ANQGSEA. Trimming removed 4 bases from V and 1 base from J, with 13 bases in between.

The receptor was derived from a man aged 70-80 years with active or convalescent COVID-19. The rearrangement joins TRBV29-1 to TRBJ1-1; D remains unclear. The sequencing input was peripheral blood. The CDR3 bases are TGCAGCGTTGCGGCCGGGATTTCGAACACTGAAGCTTTCTTT. Its protein is CSVAAGISNTEAFF.